The T cell receptor (beta chain) under discussion was sequenced for a study of post-analysis software for immune sequencing data. At the level of the study: Relapsing-remitting, secondary progressive and progressive-relapsing multiple sclerosis courses were included.

Note on this clonotype: Antigen: not known.

Findings of the study overall: When patients were compared with controls, about five TRBV segments were more frequent, TRBV5-6, TRBV5-1 and TRBV20-1 among them. A significant reduction in normalized Chao1 diversity was observed in multiple sclerosis patients versus controls.

CDR3 size: 10 residues. Germline V gene data show CDR1 as SQVTM and CDR2 as ANQGSEA. Trimming removed 7 bases at V and 7 bases at J, with 10 bases between. Included in the TCR beta cDNA libraries were unique molecular identifiers. T cells numbering 1 to 10 million yielded cDNA molecules that totaled roughly 500,000. TCRdb reanalysed the PCR reads using MiXCR and keeps one entry per CDR3 protein. The sample includes 450,000 to 650,000 distinct CDR3 sequences, roughly 46% of them seen just once. The clonotype was recovered from a girl under 18 with multiple sclerosis. The sample was blood. The rearrangement joins TRBV29-1 to TRBJ1-2, with D perhaps TRBD1 (6 bases). CDR3 residues: CSAGAGGYTF. For the CDR3, the DNA is TGCAGCGCAGGGGCGGGTGGCTACACCTTC.